This T cell receptor (beta chain) stems from a study of STAT3 mutations in large granular lymphocyte leukemia. About the study: Over half of T-LGLL patients had one or more immunosuppressive regimens.

Profiled with immunoSEQ multiplex PCR; TCRdb holds only in-frame clones, not every one. The sample holds over 30,000 clones, approximately 84% seen once. The study's findings and limits: Clonal expansion was inferred from samples taken at other timepoints. At least one immunodominant TCR beta clonotype appeared in every T-cell large granular lymphocyte leukemia patient. Sampling intervals varied between patients and samples.

With respect to this clone: Antigen specificity is unknown.

This CDR3 comprises 14 residues. Germline V gene sequence: CDR1 GTSNPN, CDR2 SVGIG (reference sequence). The V gene lost 5 bases and the J gene lost 7 bases, with 17 bases spanning the gap. Sequenced input: peripheral blood mononuclear cells. The V and J genes are TRBV30 and TRBJ1-4; TRBD1 is a possible D gene (5 bases). The clonotype originates from a man in his sixties with T-cell large granular lymphocyte leukemia. Some clones in this sample may be carry-over from other donors' samples. The CDR3 region is CAWGPGAGREKLFF. The CDR3 nucleotides are TGTGCCTGGGGACCTGGGGCAGGGCGTGAAAAACTGTTTTTT.